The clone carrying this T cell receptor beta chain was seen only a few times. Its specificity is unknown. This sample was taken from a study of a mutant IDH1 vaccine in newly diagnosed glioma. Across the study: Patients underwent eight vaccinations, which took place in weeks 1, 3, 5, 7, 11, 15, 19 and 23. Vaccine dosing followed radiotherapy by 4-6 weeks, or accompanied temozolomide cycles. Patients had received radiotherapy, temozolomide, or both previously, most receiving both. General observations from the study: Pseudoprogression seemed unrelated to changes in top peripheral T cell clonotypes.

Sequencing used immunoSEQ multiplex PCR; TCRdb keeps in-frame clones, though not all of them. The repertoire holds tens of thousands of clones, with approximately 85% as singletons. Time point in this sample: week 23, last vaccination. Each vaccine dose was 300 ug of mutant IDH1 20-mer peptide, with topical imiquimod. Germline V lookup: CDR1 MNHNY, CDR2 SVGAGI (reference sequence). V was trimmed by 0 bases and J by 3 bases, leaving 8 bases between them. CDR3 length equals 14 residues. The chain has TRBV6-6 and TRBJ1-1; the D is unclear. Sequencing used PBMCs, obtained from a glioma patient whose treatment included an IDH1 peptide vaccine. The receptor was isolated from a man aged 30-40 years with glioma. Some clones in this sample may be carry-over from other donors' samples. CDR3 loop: CASSYSGEDTEAFF. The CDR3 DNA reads TGTGCCAGCAGTTACTCGGGAGAGGACACTGAAGCTTTCTTT.